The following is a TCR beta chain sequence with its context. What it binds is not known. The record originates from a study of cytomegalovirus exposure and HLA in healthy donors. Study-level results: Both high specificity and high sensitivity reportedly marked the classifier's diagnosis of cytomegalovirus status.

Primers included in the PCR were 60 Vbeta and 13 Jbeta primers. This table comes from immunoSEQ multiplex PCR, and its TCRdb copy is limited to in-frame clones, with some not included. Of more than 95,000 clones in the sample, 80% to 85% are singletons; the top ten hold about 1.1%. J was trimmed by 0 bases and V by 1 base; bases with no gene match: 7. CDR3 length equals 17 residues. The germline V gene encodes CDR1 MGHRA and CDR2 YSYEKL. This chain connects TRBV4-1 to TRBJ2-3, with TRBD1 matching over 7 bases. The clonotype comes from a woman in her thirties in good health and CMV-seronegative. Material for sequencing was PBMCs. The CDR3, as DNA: TGCGCCAGCAGCCAAGCTCCCACAGGGGTTAGCACAGATACGCAGTATTTT. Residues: CASSQAPTGVSTDTQYF.